Listed below are T cell receptor beta chains from one sample, sequenced in a study of early T cells in non-severe SARS-CoV-2 infection. TCRdb redid the calling of the 5' RACE reads with MiXCR, one entry per CDR3 protein. The table records approximately 21,000 distinct CDR3 sequences, 5% to 5.5% of them present only once. Sequences were obtained from whole blood. Receptors originate from an adult who was a healthcare worker with PCR-confirmed SARS-CoV-2 infection or an uninfected control (not recorded which). Each CDR3 is given without its conserved first and last residue. Clone size is given for some rows only: seen once, a few or many times, or a class if the clone is expanded.

J | size | V | CDR3
TRBJ2-1 | medium-sized | TRBV9 | ASSLRASADNEQF
TRBJ1-5 | many | TRBV5-1 | ASSLDGGNQPQH
TRBJ1-3 | many | TRBV10-3 | AISDRDSGNTIY
TRBJ1-1 | many | TRBV28 | ASGGTGVNTEAF
TRBJ1-5 | many | TRBV19 | ASSWTVRNQPQH
TRBJ2-5 | NA | TRBV7-3 | ASSLSREDETQY
TRBJ2-3 | many | TRBV20-1 | SAATSGISTDTQY
TRBJ2-5 | few | TRBV6-2/TRBV6-3 | ASSWGTSAQETQY
TRBJ2-2 | many | TRBV2 | ASSQDRDPTGELF
TRBJ1-2 | many | TRBV11-2 | ASSLVARYGYT
TRBJ1-1 | many | TRBV28 | ASIPFGNTEAF
TRBJ2-7 | few | TRBV7-2 | ASSTSLAGGSYEQY
TRBJ1-1 | many | TRBV20-1 | SALAGRGEAF
TRBJ2-1 | many | TRBV11-3 | ASSPRLGLASGNEQF
TRBJ2-3 | NA | TRBV4-1 | ASSQDPGGRDTQY
TRBJ2-2 | many | TRBV20-1 | SARDRRPSMAGELF
TRBJ2-4 | medium-sized | TRBV20-1 | SARDLFGQKNIQY
TRBJ2-3 | many | TRBV7-2 | ASSLRASTDTQY
TRBJ2-1 | medium-sized | TRBV7-8 | ASSPGLAGAAEQF
TRBJ2-2 | many | TRBV9 | ASSATNTGELF
TRBJ1-1 | medium-sized | TRBV30 | AGDRGQSEAF
TRBJ2-1 | many | TRBV12-3/TRBV12-4 | ASSLAAGLDNEQF
TRBJ2-5 | many | TRBV5-4 | ARKYMVRHEETQY
TRBJ2-3 | NA | TRBV6-6 | ASSYIETDTQY
TRBJ1-2 | many | TRBV30 | AWDRTNYGYT
TRBJ2-1 | NA | TRBV6-2/TRBV6-3 | ASSYEDHNEQF
TRBJ1-4 | few | TRBV7-9 | ASSLAGAEKLF
TRBJ2-1 | many | TRBV5-1 | ASRLQGEQF
TRBJ2-7 | many | TRBV29-1 | SVELFTSGEAYEQY
TRBJ2-3 | few | TRBV7-2 | ASSLDWDYRAGDTQY
TRBJ1-1 | many | TRBV20-1 | SVLNTEAF
TRBJ2-3 | many | TRBV27 | ASTMGSTDTQY
TRBJ1-1 | few | TRBV6-6 | ASSYSQGSTEAF
TRBJ1-5 | NA | TRBV28 | ASIPGTGNQPQH
TRBJ2-7 | many | TRBV20-1 | SASSLLDEQY
TRBJ1-2 | many | TRBV18 | ASSPSNTYYGYT
TRBJ2-3 | many | TRBV2 | ASSKDQGASTDTQY